The T cell receptor beta chain described here comes from a study of blood T cell repertoires in COVID-19. Overall study: Samples representing acute and convalescent COVID-19 were sourced from the United States, Italy and Spain.

The CDR3 runs 15 residues. V shed 5 bases and J 2 bases; nucleotides not matched to a gene: 5. From germline, CDR1 is LNHDA and CDR2 SQIVND (reference sequence). Original handling: Reference gene primers were amplified, and this amplification served to estimate nucleated cell counts. The table came from immunoSEQ multiplex PCR; TCRdb's copy has only in-frame clones and leaves some out. The V and J calls and the clone size are those of that table, but D and trimming were determined from the DNA. The sample includes about 280,000 clones, approximately 83% of them seen just once. The source of this sequence is a woman aged 70-85 years with acute or convalescent COVID-19. The chain carries TRBV19 and TRBJ1-5; 8 nucleotides align to TRBD1. Specimen: peripheral blood. CDR3 residues: CASSRGQEGNQPQHF. CDR3 DNA: TGTGCCAGTAGTCGGGGACAGGAAGGCAATCAGCCCCAGCATTTT.